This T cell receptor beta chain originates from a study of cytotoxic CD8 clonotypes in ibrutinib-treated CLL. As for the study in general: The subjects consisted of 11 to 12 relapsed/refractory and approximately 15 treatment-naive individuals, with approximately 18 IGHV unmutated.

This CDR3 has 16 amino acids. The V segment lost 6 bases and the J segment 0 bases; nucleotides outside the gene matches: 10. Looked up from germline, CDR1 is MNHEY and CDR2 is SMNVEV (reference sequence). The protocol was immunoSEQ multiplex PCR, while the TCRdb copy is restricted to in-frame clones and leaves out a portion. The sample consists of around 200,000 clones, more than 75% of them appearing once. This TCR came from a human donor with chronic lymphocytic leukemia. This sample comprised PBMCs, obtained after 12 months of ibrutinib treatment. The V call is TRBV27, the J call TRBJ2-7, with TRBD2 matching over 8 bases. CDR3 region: CASSGGAGTSSYEQYF. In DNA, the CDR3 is TGTGCCAGCAGCGGGGGGGCCGGGACATCCTCCTACGAGCAGTACTTC.